This T cell receptor (beta chain) was captured in a study of blood T cells in healthy people across ages. A second roughly 6 to 11 cycle PCR used barcoded and J-beta primers. With 12 random nucleotides, a template-switch adaptor tagged each individual cDNA molecule. TCRdb reanalysed the 5' RACE reads using MiXCR and keeps one entry per CDR3 protein. This table holds approximately 580,000 distinct CDR3 sequences, 20% to 30% found once. The J segment lost 0 bases and the V segment lost 5 bases, leaving 4 bases of the junction unmatched. Germline CDR1 DFQATT, CDR2 SNEGSKA (reference sequence). The CDR3 covers 14 residues. The same sample was also used in a study of T cells of mothers and their children.

The TCR was taken from a boy aged 10-17 years in good health. The J gene is TRBJ1-5, the V gene TRBV20-1, with TRBD1 matching over 7 bases. Material: blood. CDR3 sequence reads: CSAGQVYSNQPQHF. The CDR3 nucleotides read TGCAGTGCTGGACAGGTTTATAGCAATCAGCCCCAGCATTTT.